This T cell receptor beta chain was obtained from a study of response to subunit inactivated influenza vaccine. Study outcomes and limitations: The authors suggested that few new T cells are recruited per seasonal influenza vaccination.

TCRdb re-analysed the RT-PCR reads in MiXCR, keeping a single row per CDR3 protein. The sample lists more than 200,000 distinct CDR3 sequences, 12% occurring once. This CDR3 has 16 amino acids. V lost 5 bases, J lost 0 bases, and 13 bases lay in between. Notes on this clonotype: Its target is not known.

This clonotype originated in a man aged 45-60 years who received an inactivated influenza vaccine. The sample in question was non-naive T cells sorted from PBMCs, obtained 14 to 15 days before vaccination. The chain is built from TRBV12-3 or TRBV12-4 and TRBJ2-2; D not certain. The CDR3 DNA is TGTGCCAGCAGTCCTCTTAGGGTATCGAACACCGGGGAGCTGTTTTTT. This codes for CASSPLRVSNTGELFF.